The sequence of this TCR beta chain was determined in a study of blood T cell repertoires in COVID-19 (dated by TCRdb to 2020 to 2021). For context, the study as a whole: Samples from collaborators originated in the United States, Italy and Spain and spanned both the acute and convalescent phases of COVID-19. Where HLA class I and class II types were available, the types were taken from metadata supplied by the sample provider, not from assay-based typing. Deeply sampled blood TCRbeta repertoires from subjects exposed to, actively infected with, or recovered from COVID-19 were included in the dataset. Sample metadata almost always included a de-identified subject ID, COVID-19 status, age in years and sex. The prospective study material was composed of cDNA or gDNA derived from T cells, B-cell-depleted T cells, or PBMCs. The repertoires were made available in a free public database intended to serve as a resource for research on the immune response to SARS-CoV-2. The samples were drawn from two sources: the first 160 participants of the ongoing ImmuneRACE study, and 1,000 to 1,500 subjects contributed by 6 global collaborators.

One collaborating source in Seattle enrolled patients while the patients were actively infected and followed the patients over time throughout the course of disease. Whole blood was collected in K2EDTA tubes by collaborating institutions according to the institutions' own protocols. For TCRbeta analysis, collaborator samples were shipped as frozen whole blood, as isolated PBMCs, or as DNA extracted from either sample type. On the study overall, not on this receptor specifically: How much clinical and demographic metadata was included differed by source and by participant, and the metadata was provided uncurated.

The immunoSEQ Assay, a bias-controlled multiplex PCR, was used to amplify TCRbeta CDR3 regions from genomic DNA. The source study handled its data this way. The number of nucleated cells in each sample was estimated by amplification of reference gene primers within the assay. To quantify the absolute abundance of each unique TCRbeta CDR3 rearrangement, sequence reads were collapsed and filtered. For each sample, productive Simpson clonality was calculated as the square root of Simpson's diversity index across productive rearrangements. This is the immuneACCESS table as TCRdb keeps it, with only in-frame sequences that have V and J called. A part of the clones is gone; compared with another copy, unresolved V genes explain less than half, and the rest is unexplained. For V, J and clone size, that table is used; D and trimming come from the DNA. The sample records 90,000 to 100,000 clones, around 89% of which are singletons. The top ten clones comprise less than 3% of the sample.

With regard to this clone: The specificity of this receptor is unknown. Base-call qualities are not available, and no considerably larger clone is one nucleotide away.

The CDR3 runs 16 amino acids, cysteine and phenylalanine included. Only the CDR3 DNA stays, 48 bases, in frame from base 1. Trimming accounts for 2 bases at V and 2 bases at J, while the number of junction bases matched to no gene is 7. As encoded in the germline V gene, CDR1 is MNHEY while CDR2 is SVGAGI. The chain was built from TRBV6-5 and TRBJ1-2, with 8 junctional bases fitting TRBD1. Input material: peripheral blood. The TCR sequence derives from a middle-aged man with COVID-19, enrolled during active disease. The sequenced DNA is TGTGCCAGCAGTTACACGCCGGGACAGGAGAACTATGGCTACACCTTC. This yields the protein CASSYTPGQENYGYTF.